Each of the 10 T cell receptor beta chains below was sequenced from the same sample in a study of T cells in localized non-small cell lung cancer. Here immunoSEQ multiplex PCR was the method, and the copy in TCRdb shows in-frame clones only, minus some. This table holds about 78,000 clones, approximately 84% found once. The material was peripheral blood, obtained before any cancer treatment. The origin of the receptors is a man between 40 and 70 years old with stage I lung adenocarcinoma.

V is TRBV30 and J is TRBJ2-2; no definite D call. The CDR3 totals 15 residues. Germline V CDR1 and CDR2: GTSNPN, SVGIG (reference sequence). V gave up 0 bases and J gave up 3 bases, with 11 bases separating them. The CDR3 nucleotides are TGTGCCTGGAGTGTTATTAGTCGGGACACCGGGGAGCTGTTTTTT. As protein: CAWSVISRDTGELFF.

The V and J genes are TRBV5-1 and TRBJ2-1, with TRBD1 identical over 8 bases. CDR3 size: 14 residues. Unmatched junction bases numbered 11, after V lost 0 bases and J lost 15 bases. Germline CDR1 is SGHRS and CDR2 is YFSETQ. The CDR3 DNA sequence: TGCGCCAGCAGCTTGGGGGACAGGTCAGGGGCGCGGTTCTTC. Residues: CASSLGDRSGARFF.

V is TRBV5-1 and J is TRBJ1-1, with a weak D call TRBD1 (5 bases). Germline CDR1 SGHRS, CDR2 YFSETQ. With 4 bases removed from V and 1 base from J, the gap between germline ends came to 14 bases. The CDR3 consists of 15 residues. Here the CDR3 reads CASSRSWDANTEAFF. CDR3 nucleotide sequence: TGCGCCAGCAGCAGGTCCTGGGACGCGAACACTGAAGCTTTCTTT.

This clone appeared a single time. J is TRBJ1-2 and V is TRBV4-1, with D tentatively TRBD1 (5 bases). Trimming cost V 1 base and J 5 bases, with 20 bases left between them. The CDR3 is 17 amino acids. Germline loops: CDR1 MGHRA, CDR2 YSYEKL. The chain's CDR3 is CASSQAKDMDFVYGYTF. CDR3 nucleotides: TGCGCCAGCAGCCAAGCAAAGGACATGGATTTTGTGTATGGCTACACCTTC.

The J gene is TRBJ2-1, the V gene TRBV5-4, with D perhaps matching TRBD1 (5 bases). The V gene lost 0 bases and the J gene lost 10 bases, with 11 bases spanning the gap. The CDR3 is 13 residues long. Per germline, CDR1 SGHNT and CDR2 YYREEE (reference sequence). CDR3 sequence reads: CASSLDRRMEQFF. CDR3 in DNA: TGTGCCAGCAGCTTGGACAGGCGTATGGAGCAGTTCTTC.

Here the CDR3 reads CASSVRQGAGYGYTF. The CDR3 nucleotides are TGTGCCAGCAGCGTCAGACAGGGGGCTGGTTATGGCTACACCTTC. The genes are TRBV2 and TRBJ1-2, with TRBD1 identical over 10 bases. From germline, CDR1 is SNHLY and CDR2 FYNNEI. CDR3 length: 15 amino acids. The ends lost 6 bases at V and 5 bases at J; junction bases unmatched: 9.

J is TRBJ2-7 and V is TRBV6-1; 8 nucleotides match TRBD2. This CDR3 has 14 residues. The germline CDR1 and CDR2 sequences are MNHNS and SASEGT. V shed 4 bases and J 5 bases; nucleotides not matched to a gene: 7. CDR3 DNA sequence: TGTGCCAGCAGTGCCCGGGAGGGTAGGGACGAGCAGTACTTC. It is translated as CASSAREGRDEQYF.

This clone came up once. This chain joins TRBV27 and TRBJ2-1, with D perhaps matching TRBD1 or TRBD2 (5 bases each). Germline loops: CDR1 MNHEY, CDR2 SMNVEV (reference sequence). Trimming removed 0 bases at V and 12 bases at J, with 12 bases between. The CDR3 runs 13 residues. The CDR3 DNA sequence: TGTGCCAGCAGTTTATCGGGGCTAGCATCGCAGTTCTTC. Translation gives CASSLSGLASQFF.

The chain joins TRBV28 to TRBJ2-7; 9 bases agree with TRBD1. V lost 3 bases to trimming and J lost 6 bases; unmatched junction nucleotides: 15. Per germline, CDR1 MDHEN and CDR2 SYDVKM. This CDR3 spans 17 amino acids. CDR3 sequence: CASSFTSGQGVEGEQYF. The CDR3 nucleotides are TGTGCCAGCAGTTTCACTTCGGGACAGGGAGTGGAGGGCGAGCAGTACTTC.

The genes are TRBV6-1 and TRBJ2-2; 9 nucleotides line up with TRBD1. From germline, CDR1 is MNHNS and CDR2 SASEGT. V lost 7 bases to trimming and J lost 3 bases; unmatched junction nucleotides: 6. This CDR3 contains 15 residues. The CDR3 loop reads CASKYGQGHTGELFF. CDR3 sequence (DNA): TGTGCCAGCAAATACGGACAGGGGCACACCGGGGAGCTGTTTTTT.